This T cell receptor (beta chain) was sequenced for a study of metastatic and nonmetastatic thyroid tumors. The overall study: Blood and tumor or nodule tissue repertoires from malignant and benign thyroid patients were compared. General observations from the study: Malignant thyroid tumors reportedly exceeded benign nodules significantly in TCR beta diversity, with the difference appearing in blood and tumor.

Until they underwent thyroid surgery, no patient had received any treatment. Under the authors' procedure: Building a distant-metastasis classifier for papillary thyroid cancer drew on CDR3 differences across clinicopathological groups. TCRdb re-called clones from the PCR reads using MiXCR. The V and J calls and clone size are TCRdb's, not the authors'. The table records tens of thousands of clones, 15% to 20% of them present only once. Germline V gives CDR1 SGHAT, CDR2 FQNNGV. V was pared by 7 bases and J by 8 bases, with 15 bases between. The CDR3 totals 13 residues. This clone was seen more than once but under ten times. Antigen: not known.

The sequenced sample consisted of blood. The TCR was taken from a female donor with papillary thyroid cancer or a benign thyroid nodule (not recorded which). Some clones in this sample may be carry-over from other donors' samples. The chain couples TRBV11-2 to TRBJ2-1, with D possibly TRBD2 on 5 matching bases. CDR3 residues: CASTLPGNHEQFF. The CDR3 DNA is TGTGCCAGCACCCTCCCGGGGAACCATGAGCAGTTCTTC.